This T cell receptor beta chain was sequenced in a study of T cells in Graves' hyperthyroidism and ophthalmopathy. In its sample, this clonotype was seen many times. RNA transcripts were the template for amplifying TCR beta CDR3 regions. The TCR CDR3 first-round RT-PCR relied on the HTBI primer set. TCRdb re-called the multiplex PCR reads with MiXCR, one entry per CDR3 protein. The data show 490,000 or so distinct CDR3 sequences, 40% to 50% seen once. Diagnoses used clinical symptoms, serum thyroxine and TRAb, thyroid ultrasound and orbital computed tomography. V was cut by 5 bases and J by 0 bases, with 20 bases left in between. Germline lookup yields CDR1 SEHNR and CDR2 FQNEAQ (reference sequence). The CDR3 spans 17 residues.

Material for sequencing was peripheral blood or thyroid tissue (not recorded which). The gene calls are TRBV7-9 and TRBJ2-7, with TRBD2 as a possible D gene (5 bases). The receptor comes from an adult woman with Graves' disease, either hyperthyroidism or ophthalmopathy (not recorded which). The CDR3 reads CASSLGGRVGSSYEQYF. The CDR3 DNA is TGTGCCAGCAGCCTCGGCGGGCGGGTGGGAAGCTCCTACGAGCAGTACTTC.